This is a list of T cell receptor beta chains from one sample in a study of regulatory T cells in long-lasting Graves disease. MiXCR was run by TCRdb on the multiplex PCR reads, yielding one entry per CDR3 protein. In the table there are 350,000 to 500,000 distinct CDR3 sequences, 12% to 15% of which are singletons. These data were also reused for a study on T cells in Graves' hyperthyroidism and ophthalmopathy.

Material: peripheral blood mononuclear cells (PBMCs), obtained at new diagnosis, from a patient treated with antithyroid drugs. The receptors here all came from a woman aged 50 to 60 with Graves disease. Both conserved end residues are part of each CDR3. The D gene is left open where the match is weak. Expanded clones get a size class; other rows say once, few or many, or leave the size out.

>.|TRBJ2-1|many|TRBV7-9
TGTGCCAGCAGCTCCCGGGGGCTAGAGTACAATGAGCAGTTCTTC
CASSSRGLEYNEQFF
>.|TRBJ1-5|many|TRBV29-1
TGCAGCGTTTCACCTGGGGGGGATAGCAATCAGCCCCAGCATTTT
CSVSPGGDSNQPQHF
>TRBD1|TRBJ1-1|.|TRBV13
TGTGCCAGCAGCCCGCCAGACAGGGGATCTGAAGCTTTCTTT
CASSPPDRGSEAFF
>TRBD1|TRBJ1-5|.|TRBV10-3
TGTGCCTCCCGGACAGGGGAACGCAATCAGCCCCAGCATTTT
CASRTGERNQPQHF
>TRBD2|TRBJ2-3|.|TRBV12-3/TRBV12-4
TGTGCCAGCAGCAATGGACTAGCGGGATTCAGAAGCACAGATACGCAGTATTTT
CASSNGLAGFRSTDTQYF
>TRBD2|TRBJ2-2|many|TRBV2
TGTGCCAGCAGCTTACTTGCGGGAGGTCCGAACACCGGGGAGCTGTTTTTT
CASSLLAGGPNTGELFF
>TRBD1|TRBJ2-7|many|TRBV5-1
TGCGCCAGCAGCTTGGCACCCGGGACAGGGAACGAGCAGTACTTC
CASSLAPGTGNEQYF
>TRBD2|TRBJ2-2|many|TRBV7-3
TGTGCCAGCAGCAAGGGACTAGCGAACACCGGGGAGCTGTTTTTT
CASSKGLANTGELFF
>TRBD1|TRBJ1-5|.|TRBV7-8
TGTGCCAGCAGCTTAGAGACAGGGGGCGGACTCCAGCATTTT
CASSLETGGGLQHF
>.|TRBJ1-6|many|TRBV12-3/TRBV12-4
TGTGCCAGCACGGGACAAAATTTTTCACCCCTCCACTTT
CASTGQNFSPLHF
>.|TRBJ1-1|many|TRBV6-5
TGTGCCAGCAGTTACAGGGCCAGCAACACTGAAGCTTTCTTT
CASSYRASNTEAFF
>.|TRBJ2-7|many|TRBV6-2/TRBV6-3
TGTGCCAGCAGTGAAGTACGGGGAAACTCCTACGAGCAGTACTTC
CASSEVRGNSYEQYF
>TRBD2|TRBJ2-1|many|TRBV13
TGTGCCAGCAGCTTCCCCTCGCGGGAGGGGAGCAATGAGCAGTTCTTC
CASSFPSREGSNEQFF
>TRBD1|TRBJ2-1|many|TRBV19
TGTGCCAGTAGTTCAAGGGGACAGGGGCACAATGAGCAGTTCTTC
CASSSRGQGHNEQFF
>TRBD1|TRBJ2-7|many|TRBV30
TGTGCCTGGAGCCCCGGGACAGCCTACGAGCAGTACTTC
CAWSPGTAYEQYF
>.|TRBJ2-3|many|TRBV6-1
TGTGCCAGCGGCCAGGGACCTTACCTTCGCACAGATACGCAGTATTTT
CASGQGPYLRTDTQYF
>.|TRBJ1-4|few|TRBV9
TGTGCCAGCAGCGGACCCTACAACACCGGAGGTGATGAAAAACTGTTTTTT
CASSGPYNTGGDEKLFF
>TRBD2|TRBJ2-7|many|TRBV7-2
TGTGCCAGCAGCTCAGCAGCGGGAGGGCGGTTCGAGCAGTACTTC
CASSSAAGGRFEQYF
>TRBD2|TRBJ2-7|many|TRBV13
TGTGCCAGCAGCGGGGCTAGCGGGAGCTACGAGCAGTACTTC
CASSGASGSYEQYF
>.|TRBJ2-7|many|TRBV7-9
TGTGCCAGCAGCTTACCAGGACAGCCCGAGCAGTACTTC
CASSLPGQPEQYF
>.|TRBJ2-2|few|TRBV7-3
TGTGCCAGCAGCCCAACAACAACTAGGGTACCCGGGGAGCTGTTTTTT
CASSPTTTRVPGELFF
>TRBD2|TRBJ2-2|.|TRBV19
TGTGCCAGTACCCCAGGACTAGCGGGAGGGAACACCGGGGAGCTGTTTTTT
CASTPGLAGGNTGELFF
>TRBD2|TRBJ2-2|few|TRBV5-1
TGCGCCAGCAGCTCCAAAAAAGTAGCGGGAGCGGGTACCGGGGAGCTGTTTTTT
CASSSKKVAGAGTGELFF
>TRBD1|TRBJ2-3|.|TRBV24-1
TGTGCCACCAGTGATTTGAACAGGGGGACGACAGATACGCAGTATTTT
CATSDLNRGTTDTQYF
>TRBD2|TRBJ2-1|.|TRBV6-1
TGTGCCAGCAGTCGTGGCGGGAGTCAGGCTGAGCAGTTCTTC
CASSRGGSQAEQFF
>TRBD2|TRBJ2-3|few|TRBV11-2
TGTGCCAGCAGGGCGTCAGGGACTAGTATCACAGATACGCAGTATTTT
CASRASGTSITDTQYF
>.|TRBJ2-5|many|TRBV2
TGTGCCAGCCGGGTCACACAAGAGACCCAGTACTTC
CASRVTQETQYF
>.|TRBJ2-2|many|TRBV12-3/TRBV12-4
TGTGCCAGCACTCCGAGGGGCGGGGCCTCCGGCGCCGGGGAGCTGTTTTTT
CASTPRGGASGAGELFF
>TRBD1|TRBJ2-5|many|TRBV24-1
TGTGCCACCAGGGGGACAGGGTGGGAAGAGACCCAGTACTTC
CATRGTGWEETQYF
>.|TRBJ2-7|.|TRBV19
TGTGCCAGTAGTATCTCAGCGACCTACGAGCAGTACTTC
CASSISATYEQYF